This TCR beta chain was identified in a study of T cells in Graves' hyperthyroidism and ophthalmopathy. For the study at large: The authors collected peripheral blood at initial diagnosis, before any treatment.

Patients were excluded for uncontrolled infection, other autoimmune disease, pregnancy or lactation. PBMCs were collected from a roughly 10 ml volume of fresh peripheral blood. TCR beta CDR3 sequences were amplified from RNA transcripts. First-round RT-PCR targeting the TCR CDR3 was performed with the HTBI primer set. Each CDR3 protein is one row after TCRdb ran MiXCR on the multiplex PCR reads. This table holds a few hundred thousand distinct CDR3 sequences, about 18% found once. Germline CDR1 and CDR2: KGHSH and LQKENI. The V end was cut by 3 bases, the J end by 1 base, with 12 bases between. CDR3 size: 15 residues.

This receptor was taken from a young man with Graves' ophthalmopathy. The sample was blood. The chain joins TRBV18 to TRBJ1-1; D gene uncertain. For the CDR3, the DNA is TGTGCCAGCTCACCGGGGAGGCAGGAGAACACTGAAGCTTTCTTT. Protein product: CASSPGRQENTEAFF. Full variable domain (rest looked up from reference TRBV18 and TRBJ1-1): NAGVMQNPRHLVRRRGQEARLRCSPMKGHSHVYWYRQLPEEGLKFMVYLQKENIIDESGMPKERFSAEFPKEGPSILRIQQVVRGDSAAYFCASSPGRQENTEAFFGQGTRLTVV.